This T cell receptor (beta chain) was obtained from a study of T-cell memory formation after mild COVID-19. Study observations and caveats: Second-wave clones that peaked on day 37 lacked confirmed SARS-CoV-2 specificity. The main location of contracting CD4+ clones was CM and EM, and that of contracting CD8+ clones was EMRA. Detection of some responders pre-infection suggested pre-existing cross-reactive memory T cells participated.

It was 5'RACE with constant-segment primers that produced the TCR alpha and TCR beta cDNA libraries, which carried sample barcodes and UMIs. TCRdb reanalysed the 5' RACE reads using MiXCR and keeps one entry per CDR3 protein. The data show almost 35,000 distinct CDR3 sequences, 7.7% seen once. Trimming removed 5 bases from V and 9 bases from J; junction bases left unmatched: 5. CDR1 is MNHNY and CDR2 is SVGAGI in the germline V gene (reference sequence). CDR3 length: 12 amino acids. This clonotype is categorized as medium-sized. As yet, its antigen is unknown. The sample consisted of PBMCs or a T cell subset sorted from them (not recorded which). V gene TRBV6-6 combines with J gene TRBJ2-5; 8 bases are shared with TRBD1. The sequence was collected from a man between 18 and 35 years old who had mild COVID-19 (a few samples of this study predate the infection). Cell type and time point are not known. CDR3 loop: CASSAGGGSQYF. DNA for the CDR3: TGTGCCAGCAGTGCAGGGGGCGGGTCCCAGTACTTC.